The T cell receptor (beta chain) under discussion was sequenced for a study of blood T cell repertoires in COVID-19. Study summary: The origin of the acute and convalescent COVID-19 samples was the United States, Italy and Spain. Nucleic acid was either cDNA or gDNA, and it came from T cells, B-cell-depleted T cells, or PBMCs.

CDR3 length: 15 amino acids. Per germline, CDR1 KGHSH and CDR2 LQKENI. Trimming cost V 2 bases and J 2 bases; bases outside gene matches: 3. Authors' analysis steps: Reference gene primer amplification in the assay estimated nucleated cell counts. This table comes from immunoSEQ multiplex PCR, and its TCRdb copy is limited to in-frame clones, with some not included. V, J and clone size reflect that table, while D and trimming were determined from the DNA. Among 150,000 to 200,000 clones listed, approximately 83% were seen once. Sequenced input: peripheral blood. The TCR was taken from a human donor with active or convalescent COVID-19. The donor label of this sample is uncertain. The chain uses TRBV18 and TRBJ2-5; TRBD2 matches at 9 bases. CDR3 residues: CASSPNLAGQETQYF. The CDR3 DNA is TGTGCCAGCTCACCAAACCTAGCGGGGCAAGAGACCCAGTACTTC.